This T cell receptor beta chain was captured by sequencing in a study of blood T cell repertoires in COVID-19. Across the study: Researchers got acute and convalescent COVID-19 samples from the United States, Italy and Spain.

Germline assignment: CDR1 SGHDT and CDR2 YYEEEE. The CDR3 runs to 14 residues. V was shortened by 0 bases and J by 6 bases, with 13 bases between the two germline ends. TCRdb keeps only in-frame clones here, not all; method: immunoSEQ multiplex PCR. Here the sample spans approximately 210,000 clones, roughly 90% being singletons. The origin of this receptor is a woman in her forties who had recovered from COVID-19. The chain uses TRBV5-6 and TRBJ2-7; D is perhaps TRBD1 (6 bases). The sequencing input was peripheral blood. CDR3 residues: CASSLAPDRPEQYF. The CDR3 DNA follows: TGTGCCAGCAGCTTGGCCCCTGACAGGCCCGAGCAGTACTTC. Using reference TRBV5-6 and TRBJ2-7 for the parts outside the CDR3, the full variable domain is DAGVTQSPTHLIKTRGQQVTLRCSPKSGHDTVSWYQQALGQGPQFIFQYYEEEERQRGNFPDRFSGHQFPNYSSELNVNALLLGDSALYLCASSLAPDRPEQYFGPGTRLTVT.